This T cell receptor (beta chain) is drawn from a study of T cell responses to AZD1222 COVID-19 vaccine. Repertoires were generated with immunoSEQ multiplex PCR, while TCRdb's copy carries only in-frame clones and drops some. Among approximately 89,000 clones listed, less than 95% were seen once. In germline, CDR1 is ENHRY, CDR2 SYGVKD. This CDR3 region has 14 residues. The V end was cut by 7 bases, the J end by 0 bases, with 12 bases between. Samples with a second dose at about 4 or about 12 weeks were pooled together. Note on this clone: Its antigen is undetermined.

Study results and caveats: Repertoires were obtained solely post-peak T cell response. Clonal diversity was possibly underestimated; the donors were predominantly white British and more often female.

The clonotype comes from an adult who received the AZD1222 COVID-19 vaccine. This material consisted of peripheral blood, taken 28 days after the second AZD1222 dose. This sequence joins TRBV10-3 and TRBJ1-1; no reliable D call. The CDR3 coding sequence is TGTGCCATCACCGAAGGGCTCATGAACACTGAAGCTTTCTTT. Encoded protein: CAITEGLMNTEAFF.